This T cell receptor beta chain was documented in a study of PD-1 blockade in classical Hodgkin lymphoma. The repertoire was sequenced with immunoSEQ multiplex PCR; TCRdb's copy has only in-frame clones and lacks some. The data contain 25,000 to 30,000 clones, roughly four fifths of them singletons. Study observations and caveats: Repertoires differed for reasons still undefined, possibly disease activity or prior therapy. Unlike CD8+ TCR diversity, which did not rise significantly by C4D1, CD4+ TCR diversity did. Newly diagnosed patients were said to have less baseline TCR diversity than healthy donors did.

Of note for this clone: Its cognate antigen is unknown.

V was clipped by 4 bases and J by 7 bases, with 8 bases between them. CDR3 length equals 12 residues. Germline V gene data show CDR1 as LGHNA and CDR2 as YNFKEQ. Each patient relapsed following autologous stem cell transplantation, and prior brentuximab vedotin exposure differed. Best responses were complete response, partial response or progressive disease. V is TRBV4-2 and J is TRBJ2-1; D ambiguous. Sequencing was performed on peripheral blood mononuclear cells (PBMCs), taken before the second cycle of nivolumab. This receptor was taken from a human donor with classical Hodgkin lymphoma. CDR3 sequence: CASSLDGNEQFF. CDR3 nucleotides: TGTGCCAGCAGCCTCGATGGGAATGAGCAGTTCTTC.